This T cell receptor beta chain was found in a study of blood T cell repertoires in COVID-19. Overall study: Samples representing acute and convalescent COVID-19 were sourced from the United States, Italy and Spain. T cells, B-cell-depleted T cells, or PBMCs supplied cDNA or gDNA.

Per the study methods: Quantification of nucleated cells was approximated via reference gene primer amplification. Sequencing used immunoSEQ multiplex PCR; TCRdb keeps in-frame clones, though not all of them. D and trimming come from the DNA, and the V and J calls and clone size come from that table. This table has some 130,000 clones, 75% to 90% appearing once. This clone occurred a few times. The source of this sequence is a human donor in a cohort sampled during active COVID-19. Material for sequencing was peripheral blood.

The CDR3 DNA follows: TGTGCCAGCAGCCCCTCGGGTGCGGGGGGCGAGCAGTACTTC. It specifies CASSPSGAGGEQYF. V is TRBV7-3 and J is TRBJ2-7; 8 positions agree with TRBD2. Germline-derived CDR1 and CDR2 are SGHTA and FQGTGA. The CDR3 runs 14 residues. The trim removed 5 bases at V and 6 bases at J, leaving 9 bases unmatched.